These 5 T cell receptor beta chains were sequenced from one sample in a study of T cell responses to AZD1222 COVID-19 vaccine. Sequencing was performed with immunoSEQ multiplex PCR; in TCRdb, only in-frame clones are kept and a portion is missing. The data contain approximately 120,000 clones, around 90% of them singletons. Source: peripheral blood, taken on day 0 of MenACWY control vaccination. All receptors come from an adult in good health.

This rearrangement joins TRBV7-6 to TRBJ1-5, with 7 nucleotides matching TRBD1. CDR1 and CDR2 (germline): SGHVS, FNYEAQ. The CDR3 sequence is 15 residues long. The V and J ends lost 5 bases and 4 bases, in that order; junction bases with no gene match: 8. CDR3 nucleotide sequence: TGTGCCAGCAGCCCAGCGGGACAGCTAAATCAGCCCCAGCATTTT. Its protein product is CASSPAGQLNQPQHF. Full variable domain (rest looked up from reference TRBV7-6 and TRBJ1-5): GAGVSQSPRYKVTKRGQDVALRCDPISGHVSLYWYRQALGQGPEFLTYFNYEAQQDKSGLPNDRFSAERPEGSISTLTIQRTEQRDSAMYRCASSPAGQLNQPQHFGDGTRLSIL.

V usage is TRBV7-9 and J usage is TRBJ2-1, with 12 bases lining up with TRBD2. The J segment lost 7 bases and the V segment lost 1 base, leaving 2 bases of the junction unmatched. The germline CDR1 and CDR2 sequences are SEHNR and FQNEAQ (reference sequence). This CDR3 region has 15 residues. CDR3 nucleotide sequence: TGTGCCAGCAGCTTAGTCCTAGCGGGAGGGAATGAGCAGTTCTTC. Translating it yields CASSLVLAGGNEQFF.

There are a few counts of this clone. The V call is TRBV12-1, the J call TRBJ1-1; the table's D call, TRBD1, has no DNA check behind it. TRBV12-1 is classified as a pseudogene. The CDR3 is 14 residues long. DNA for the CDR3: TGTGCCAGCAGCTCCACTACAGGGGGCACTGAAGCTTTCTTT. This encodes CASSSTTGGTEAFF.

The V and J genes are TRBV19 and TRBJ1-5, with D maybe TRBD1 (5 bases). Trimming removed 5 bases at V and 1 base at J, with 18 bases between. Germline V lookup: CDR1 LNHDA, CDR2 SQIVND (reference sequence). The CDR3 is 17 residues long. In DNA form, the CDR3 reads TGTGCCAGTAGTCGGGGCGGTCCCGGGGTAAGCAATCAGCCCCAGCATTTT. Translating it yields CASSRGGPGVSNQPQHF.

This clone was observed a handful of times. This sequence joins TRBV4-1 and TRBJ1-2; 8 bases agree with TRBD1. V was pared by 0 bases and J by 4 bases, with 13 bases of the junction left unmatched. CDR3 size: 18 residues. Germline V gives CDR1 MGHRA, CDR2 YSYEKL. CDR3 nucleotide sequence: TGCGCCAGCAGCCAAGAGTTGCCAGGGGGCGCCTCGGCCTATGGCTACACCTTC. It yields the protein CASSQELPGGASAYGYTF.